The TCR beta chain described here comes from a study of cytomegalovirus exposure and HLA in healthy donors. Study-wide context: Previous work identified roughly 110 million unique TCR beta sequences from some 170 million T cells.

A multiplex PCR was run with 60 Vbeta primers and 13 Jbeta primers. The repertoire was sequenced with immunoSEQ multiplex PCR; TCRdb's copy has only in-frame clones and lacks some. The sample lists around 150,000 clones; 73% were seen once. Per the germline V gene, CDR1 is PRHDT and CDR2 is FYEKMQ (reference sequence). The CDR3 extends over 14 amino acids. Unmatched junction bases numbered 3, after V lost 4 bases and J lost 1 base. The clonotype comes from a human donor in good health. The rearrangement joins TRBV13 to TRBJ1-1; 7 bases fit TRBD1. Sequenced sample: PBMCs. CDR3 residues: CASSYRGGNTEAFF. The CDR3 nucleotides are TGTGCCAGCAGCTACAGGGGCGGGAACACTGAAGCTTTCTTT.